What follows are 11 T cell receptor beta chains derived from one specimen sequenced in a study of T cell clusters in autoimmune cytopenias. One tube held mixed TRB-A and TRB-B primer pools for touch-down PCR. Reprocessing the multiplex PCR reads, TCRdb reports a single entry for every CDR3 protein and omits DNA. Across almost 7,000 distinct CDR3 sequences, the top ten clones capture more than 4% of the sample. Each sample's input was approximately 0.25 ug genomic DNA, 30,000 to 45,000 genome equivalents. The sample was also reused in another study, on T cell repertoires in aging, cancer and after chemotherapy.

The material sequenced was peripheral blood. Receptors were obtained from a human donor in good health.

This clonotype ranks as medium-sized in terms of frequency. The CDR3 here is CSAGQTSNTEAFF. The chain joins TRBV29-1 to TRBJ1-1. Germline V gene sequence: CDR1 SQVTM, CDR2 ANQGSEA. The CDR3 runs to 13 residues.

The V gene is TRBV10-3, the J gene TRBJ2-5; checking the TCRdb D call of TRBD1 is not possible without DNA. The CDR3 is 13 residues long. CDR1 ENHRY and CDR2 SYGVKD come from the germline V gene. The CDR3: CAISREPQETQYF.

Here the CDR3 reads CASSWTVGETQYF. The chain combines TRBV12-3 or TRBV12-4 with TRBJ2-5. The CDR3 runs to 13 residues.

The chain joins TRBV24-1 to TRBJ2-5. CDR3 size: 11 residues. The germline CDR1 and CDR2 sequences are KGHDR and SFDVKD. The CDR3 loop is CATADQETQYF.

According to its frequency, this clonotype is medium-sized. The chain links TRBV27 to TRBJ2-3; TCRdb calls TRBD1, which cannot be checked without DNA. CDR1 MNHEY and CDR2 SMNVEV come from the germline V gene (reference sequence). The CDR3 consists of 15 residues. This chain's CDR3 is CASSYRGGSTDTQYF.

Frequency places this clonotype as medium-sized. The chain carries TRBV6-5 and TRBJ1-1; TCRdb's assignment of TRBD1 cannot be checked, as there is no DNA. The germline CDR1 and CDR2 sequences are MNHEY and SVGAGI. The CDR3 runs 16 residues. CDR3 region: CASSFAGVGMNTEAFF.

J is TRBJ2-7 and V is TRBV28; there is no DNA to check the TCRdb D call of TRBD1. Germline lookup yields CDR1 MDHEN and CDR2 SYDVKM. This CDR3 comprises 13 residues. The CDR3: CASSSRASYEQYF.

The chain couples TRBV6-1 to TRBJ1-1; TCRdb designates TRBD1, a call that cannot be tested without DNA. Germline CDR1 and CDR2: MNHNS and SASEGT. CDR3 length: 13 residues. CDR3 loop: CASSNLRGTEAFF.

This chain joins TRBV6-1 and TRBJ2-3; the TCRdb call, TRBD1, lacks DNA for checking. The CDR3 totals 15 residues. CDR1 is MNHNS and CDR2 is SASEGT in the germline V gene. CDR3 protein: CASSERQGAKDTQYF.

This chain joins TRBV12-3 or TRBV12-4 and TRBJ2-3. This CDR3 is built from 12 residues. The CDR3 reads CASSLGVDTQYF.

Judged by frequency, this clonotype is medium-sized. The chain is built from TRBV6-2 or TRBV6-3 and TRBJ1-5; TCRdb proposes TRBD1, but this gene call is untestable without DNA. The CDR3 contains 16 residues. Germline-derived CDR1 and CDR2 are MNHEY and SVGEGT. The CDR3 loop reads CASSSADRGVGQPQHF.